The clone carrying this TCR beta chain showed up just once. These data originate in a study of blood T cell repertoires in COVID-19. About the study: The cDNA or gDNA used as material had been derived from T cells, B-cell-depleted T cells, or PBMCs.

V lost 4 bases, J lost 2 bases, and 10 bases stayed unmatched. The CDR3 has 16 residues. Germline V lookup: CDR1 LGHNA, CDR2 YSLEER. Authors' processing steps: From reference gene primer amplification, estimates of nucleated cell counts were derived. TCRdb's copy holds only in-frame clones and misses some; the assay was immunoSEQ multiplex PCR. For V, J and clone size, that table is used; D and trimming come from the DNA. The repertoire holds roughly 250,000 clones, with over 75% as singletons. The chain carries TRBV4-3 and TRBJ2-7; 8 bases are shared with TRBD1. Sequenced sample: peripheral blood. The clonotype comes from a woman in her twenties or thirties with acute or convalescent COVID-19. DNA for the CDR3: TGCGCCAGCAGCCCAGCTGCCGGGACAGGAACCTACGAGCAGTACTTC. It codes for CASSPAAGTGTYEQYF.